The clone carrying this TCR beta chain has at least ten counts. Its antigen is undetermined. This specimen belongs to a study of regulatory T cells in long-lasting Graves disease. The authors built TCR beta libraries using iRepertoire HTBI primers and Arm-PCR of CDR3 regions. TCRdb ran MiXCR on the multiplex PCR reads and lists one entry per CDR3 protein. The sample holds roughly 300,000 distinct CDR3 sequences, around a fifth seen once. The time point: persistent/refractory GD, antithyroid drugs over 5 years with positive TRAb. The TCR library was prepared using RNA isolated from PBMCs. The CDR3 extends over 16 amino acids. V lost 4 bases and J lost 1; bases outside the gene matches: 6. CDR1 MNHEY and CDR2 SVGEGT come from the germline V gene. General observations from the study: TRBV28, TRBJ1-2 and TRBJ2-5 were segments that persistent disease favored.

The source of this sequence is a female donor with Graves disease. Here the sequenced sample was peripheral blood mononuclear cells (PBMCs), taken when the disease was refractory, from a patient treated with antithyroid drugs. The gene calls are TRBV6-2 or TRBV6-3 and TRBJ2-7; 11 positions match TRBD1. CDR3 protein: CASSSKGQGASYEQYF. The CDR3 DNA reads TGTGCCAGCAGTTCGAAAGGACAGGGGGCGTCCTACGAGCAGTACTTC.